The 14 T cell receptor beta chains presented below share a single source sample, sequenced in a study of early T cells in non-severe SARS-CoV-2 infection. Via MiXCR, TCRdb re-called the 5' RACE reads, giving one row per CDR3 protein. The table includes about 100,000 distinct CDR3 sequences, roughly 13% detected once. What was sequenced was whole blood. The receptors derive from an adult who was a healthcare worker with PCR-confirmed SARS-CoV-2 infection or an uninfected control (not recorded which).

This clonotype occurred many times. This chain joins TRBV5-5 and TRBJ1-5; D gene ambiguous. Germline V CDR1 and CDR2: SGHKS, YYEKEE (reference sequence). Trimming took off 0 bases at V and 3 bases at J, with 7 bases between the two ends. The length of the CDR3 is 14 residues. The CDR3 DNA reads as TGTGCCAGCAGCTTGGGGCCAGTCAATCAGCCCCAGCATTTT. Protein: CASSLGPVNQPQHF.

This clonotype appeared a few times. The V and J genes are TRBV5-5 and TRBJ2-5, with D unclear. Germline CDR1 SGHKS, CDR2 YYEKEE (reference sequence). Trimming left V 0 bases short and J 5 bases short, with 5 bases between. CDR3 size: 12 residues. The CDR3 nucleotides are TGTGCCAGCAGCTTGGCCACGGAGACCCAGTACTTC. Its translation: CASSLATETQYF.

The rearrangement links TRBV6-5 to TRBJ1-6; D is undetermined. The V gene lost 0 bases and the J gene lost 11 bases, with 11 bases spanning the gap. Germline values: CDR1 MNHEY, CDR2 SVGAGI. The CDR3 contains 14 residues. The CDR3 loop is CASSYSFGITPLHF. The CDR3 region has the DNA TGTGCCAGCAGTTACTCGTTCGGTATTACACCCCTCCACTTT.

This clonotype was counted ten times or more. The rearrangement joins TRBV6-5 to TRBJ2-5; no firm D call. The CDR3 length is 16 residues. Between the trimmed V and J ends, which lost 5 bases and 1 base, there was a span of 17 bases. The germline CDR1 and CDR2 sequences are MNHEY and SVGAGI. The CDR3 sequence is CASSNGRTLSQETQYF. CDR3 sequence (DNA): TGTGCCAGCAGTAACGGTCGGACCCTTTCCCAAGAGACCCAGTACTTC.

A word on this clonotype: A read error may produce the germline difference seen at one junction end. CDR3: CAIGTYKQYF. The CDR3 nucleotides are TGTGCCATCGGTACCTACAAGCAGTACTTC. The chain links TRBV10-3 to TRBJ2-7, with unresolved D. The CDR3 runs to 10 residues. Germline values: CDR1 ENHRY, CDR2 SYGVKD.

The V gene is TRBV4-3, the J gene TRBJ2-3; TRBD2 is a possible D gene (5 bases). Germline V gene lookup returns CDR1 LGHNA and CDR2 YSLEER. Trimming took 3 bases from V and 6 from J, leaving 10 bases between them. This CDR3 comprises 13 residues. CDR3 loop: CASSQRAPDTQYF. The CDR3, as DNA: TGCGCCAGCAGCCAGAGGGCCCCGGATACGCAGTATTTT.

This clonotype was recorded a few times. This chain uses TRBV7-9 with TRBJ1-1; no reliable D call. Trimming removed 10 bases from V and 6 bases from J, with 15 bases in between. The CDR3 extends over 12 amino acids. CDR1 and CDR2 (germline): SEHNR, FQNEAQ (reference sequence). CDR3: CATEGRSPEAFF. The DNA of the CDR3 is TGTGCCACCGAAGGCAGGTCCCCTGAAGCTTTCTTT.

This clonotype was observed at least ten times. V gene TRBV7-9 combines with J gene TRBJ2-1; tentatively, D is TRBD2 (5 bases). This CDR3 has 16 amino acids. V was clipped by 5 bases and J by 9 bases, with 23 bases between them. Germline lookup yields CDR1 SEHNR and CDR2 FQNEAQ (reference sequence). The CDR3 loop is CASSPGVRVEVLEQFF. The CDR3 DNA is TGTGCCAGCAGCCCCGGCGTGAGGGTAGAGGTTCTTGAGCAGTTCTTC.

This chain joins TRBV7-2 and TRBJ2-2; a weak D match, TRBD1 (6 bases). Germline assignment: CDR1 SGHTA and CDR2 FQGNSA. The CDR3 is 14 residues long. The V end was cut by 5 bases, the J end by 3 bases, with 10 bases between. CDR3 bases: TGTGCCAGCAGCCTCGGACAGTACACCGGGGAGCTGTTTTTT. Protein: CASSLGQYTGELFF. Filled out from reference TRBV7-2 and TRBJ2-2, the complete variable domain reads GAGVSQSPSNKVTEKGKDVELRCDPISGHTALYWYRQSLGQGLEFLIYFQGNSAPDKSGLPSDRFSAERTGGSVSTLTIQRTQQEDSAVYLCASSLGQYTGELFFGEGSRLTVL.

This clonotype was counted ten times or more. This chain connects TRBV24-1 to TRBJ2-5; 10 positions agree with TRBD1. Germline V gives CDR1 KGHDR, CDR2 SFDVKD. The CDR3 extends over 16 amino acids. The ends lost 3 bases at V and 3 bases at J; junction bases unmatched: 6. The CDR3 region has the DNA TGTGCCACCAGTGATCCCCCCGGACAGGGGGAAGAGACCCAGTACTTC. As protein: CATSDPPGQGEETQYF.

This clonotype was observed a handful of times. The J gene is TRBJ2-1, the V gene TRBV6-2 or TRBV6-3; D possibly corresponds to TRBD2 (5 bases). The CDR3 length is 14 residues. Trimming pared 7 bases from V and 6 bases from J, leaving 16 bases between. Germline V gene data show CDR1 as MNHEY and CDR2 as SVGEGT. The CDR3: CASTYGGLSNEQFF. Written as DNA, the CDR3 is TGTGCCAGCACCTACGGAGGTCTGTCCAATGAGCAGTTCTTC.

This clonotype showed up just a few times. CDR3 sequence: CASSLLEGRTDTQYF. The CDR3 region has the DNA TGTGCCAGCAGCTTATTGGAGGGGCGCACAGATACGCAGTATTTT. The gene calls are TRBV7-2 and TRBJ2-3; a possible D gene is TRBD2 (6 bases). Trimming pared 2 bases from V and 1 base from J, leaving 10 bases between. The CDR3 is 15 amino acids. CDR1 is SGHTA and CDR2 is FQGNSA in the germline V gene.

This clonotype was observed at least ten times. This chain links TRBV18 with TRBJ1-1; 8 positions match TRBD1. CDR1 and CDR2 (germline): KGHSH, LQKENI. The CDR3 loop spans 14 amino acids. The V and J ends lost 2 bases and 4 bases, in that order; junction bases with no gene match: 3. The CDR3 DNA is TGTGCCAGCTCACCATTGGACAGGGTCACTGAAGCTTTCTTT. Residues: CASSPLDRVTEAFF.

The V call is TRBV14, the J call TRBJ1-6; TRBD1 might be the D (6 bases). The CDR3 covers 16 residues. CDR1 and CDR2 from the germline V gene are SGHDN and FVKESK. The germline V and J ends were trimmed by 2 bases and 8 bases, with 16 bases remaining between them. The CDR3 region is CASSQRMPGAYSPLHF. In DNA form, the CDR3 reads TGTGCCAGCAGCCAACGCATGCCAGGGGCGTATTCACCCCTCCACTTT.